The 30 T cell receptor beta chains below come from one sample, sequenced in a study of siplizumab effects on memory and regulatory T cells. Assay: immunoSEQ multiplex PCR; the TCRdb copy retains only in-frame clones and omits some. The repertoire includes over 35,000 clones, around 89% of them detected once, and around 0.25% sits in the top ten. Sample: naive CD4+ T cells sorted from blood. The origin of the receptors is a human donor in good health.

The gene calls are TRBV7-2 and TRBJ2-7; D unclear. Germline V gene data show CDR1 as SGHTA and CDR2 as FQGNSA. The CDR3 consists of 14 residues. Trimming removed 0 bases from V and 5 bases from J, with 11 bases in between. The CDR3 nucleotides are TGTGCCAGCAGCTTAGCTAGAACGACCCACGAGCAGTACTTC. Its protein is CASSLARTTHEQYF. The full variable domain, in which reference TRBV7-2 and TRBJ2-7 provide the parts outside the CDR3, is GAGVSQSPSNKVTEKGKDVELRCDPISGHTALYWYRQSLGQGLEFLIYFQGNSAPDKSGLPSDRFSAERTGGSVSTLTIQRTQQEDSAVYLCASSLARTTHEQYFGPGTRLTVT.

The rearrangement joins TRBV6-1 to TRBJ2-7; the D call may be TRBD1 or TRBD2 (5 bases each). With 6 bases removed from V and 3 bases from J, the gap between germline ends came to 12 bases. The CDR3 runs to 13 residues. Germline CDR1 and CDR2: MNHNS and SASEGT. DNA for the CDR3: TGTGCCAGCAGCGGGGACCTTGGCTACGAGCAGTACTTC. Amino acid sequence: CASSGDLGYEQYF.

V gene TRBV7-9 combines with J gene TRBJ1-4; D perhaps matches TRBD1 (5 bases). CDR1 is SEHNR and CDR2 is FQNEAQ in the germline V gene (reference sequence). This CDR3 is 14 amino acids long. The V end lost 5 bases, the J end lost 4 bases, and 11 bases lay between the germline ends. The CDR3 DNA follows: TGTGCCAGCAGCCCAGGGATGGTTAATGAAAAACTGTTTTTT. Its translation is CASSPGMVNEKLFF.

The V gene is TRBV5-1, the J gene TRBJ2-1; TRBD2 aligns across 12 bases. The germline gives CDR1 SGHRS, CDR2 YFSETQ. The CDR3 extends over 15 amino acids. Trimming took 4 bases from V and 3 from J; bases not matched to a gene: 2. The CDR3 nucleotides read TGCGCCAGCAGCGGACTAGCGGGGATCTACAATGAGCAGTTCTTC. Its protein is CASSGLAGIYNEQFF.

This chain uses TRBV7-9 with TRBJ1-2; D remains unclear. Between the trimmed V and J ends, which lost 5 bases and 4 bases, there was a span of 17 bases. The CDR3 is made up of 15 amino acids. Germline lookup yields CDR1 SEHNR and CDR2 FQNEAQ (reference sequence). CDR3 in amino acids: CASSPSLGASYGYTF. Here the CDR3 DNA reads TGTGCCAGCAGCCCTTCCCTAGGCGCGTCCTATGGCTACACCTTC.

The rearrangement links TRBV6-4 to TRBJ2-5; 13 bases map to TRBD2. The CDR3 contains 15 residues. Germline V lookup: CDR1 MRHNA, CDR2 SNTAGT. With 4 bases clipped from V and 5 bases from J, the junction kept 4 bases outside the gene matches. The CDR3 DNA reads TGTGCCAGCAGTGCTACTAGCGGGAGGGTGGAGACCCAGTACTTC. It specifies CASSATSGRVETQYF.

V is TRBV7-9 and J is TRBJ1-2; D is undetermined. The CDR3 is 16 amino acids. V was pared by 1 base and J by 0 bases, with 12 bases between. CDR1 is SEHNR and CDR2 is FQNEAQ in the germline V gene (reference sequence). This CDR3 is CASSLVRRTTNYGYTF. The CDR3, as DNA: TGTGCCAGCAGCTTAGTTCGGCGGACGACTAACTATGGCTACACCTTC.

This clone was picked up a small number of times. The chain carries TRBV19 and TRBJ1-6; 8 positions agree with TRBD1. The CDR3 has 19 residues. CDR1 is LNHDA and CDR2 is SQIVND in the germline V gene (reference sequence). V shed 2 bases and J 6 bases; nucleotides not matched to a gene: 15. The CDR3 here is CASSITLLDRGATNSPLHF. Written as DNA, the CDR3 is TGTGCCAGTAGTATAACCCTACTAGACAGGGGAGCAACTAATTCACCCCTCCACTTT. Combining the CDR3 with reference TRBV19 and TRBJ1-6 gives the whole variable domain DGGITQSPKYLFRKEGQNVTLSCEQNLNHDAMYWYRQDPGQGLRLIYYSQIVNDFQKGDIAEGYSVSREKKESFPLTVTSAQKNPTAFYLCASSITLLDRGATNSPLHFGNGTRLTVT.

This clone was recorded a few times. The CDR3 is CAISTGGSRDYGYTF. The CDR3 region has the DNA TGTGCCATCAGTACGGGAGGGAGTAGGGACTATGGCTACACCTTC. This chain uses TRBV10-3 with TRBJ1-2; D call uncertain. Germline CDR1 reads ENHRY; CDR2 reads SYGVKD. This CDR3 contains 15 residues. V was shortened by 5 bases and J by 3 bases, with 16 bases between the two germline ends.

The chain combines TRBV5-8 with TRBJ2-4; 9 nucleotides agree with TRBD1. The CDR3 loop spans 13 amino acids. Germline values: CDR1 SGHTS, CDR2 YDEGEE. With V trimmed by 0 bases and J by 16 bases, 8 bases remained unmatched. CDR3 residues: CASSLVSGTGLYF. The CDR3, as DNA: TGTGCCAGCAGCTTGGTCTCCGGGACAGGGTTATACTTC.

This clone was seen a single time. The V call is TRBV7-2, the J call TRBJ1-2, with TRBD1 as a possible D gene (6 bases). V lost 3 bases, J lost 4 bases, and 18 bases lay in between. CDR3 length: 16 amino acids. CDR1 is SGHTA, CDR2 FQGNSA, per germline. The DNA for the CDR3 is TGTGCCAGCAGCTTGGGACACCCGAGCACACTCTATGGCTACACCTTC. Residues: CASSLGHPSTLYGYTF.

The rearrangement links TRBV29-1 to TRBJ2-3; D is ambiguous. With 4 bases removed from V and 4 bases from J, the gap between germline ends came to 3 bases. This CDR3 is 10 amino acids long. The germline V gene encodes CDR1 SQVTM and CDR2 ANQGSEA. The CDR3 is CSVAADTQYF. CDR3 sequence (DNA): TGCAGCGTTGCAGCAGATACGCAGTATTTT.

On this clone itself: The junction does not match germline at one end; this may be a read error. The V gene is TRBV4-2, the J gene TRBJ1-1, with D hard to call. Germline CDR1 is LGHNA and CDR2 is YNFKEQ. The CDR3 length is 14 residues. This CDR3 is CASSQDGLKTEAFF. In nucleotides, the CDR3 is TGTGCCAGCAGCCAAGACGGGTTGAAGACTGAAGCTTTCTTT.

The chain has TRBV9 and TRBJ2-7; 8 nucleotides match TRBD1. J gave up 3 bases and V 2 bases, and 7 bases lay outside the gene matches. This CDR3 contains 15 residues. Germline V gene lookup returns CDR1 SGDLS and CDR2 YYNGEE. CDR3 DNA sequence: TGTGCCAGCAGCGTCGGACAGGGATCCTTCTACGAGCAGTACTTC. Protein sequence: CASSVGQGSFYEQYF.

This clone appeared once. The chain carries TRBV7-2 and TRBJ1-1; D is unresolved. The CDR3 is 13 residues long. V was shortened by 9 bases and J by 3 bases, with 14 bases between the two germline ends. Per the germline V gene, CDR1 is SGHTA and CDR2 is FQGNSA. The CDR3 reads CASYTSWDTEAFF. As DNA, the CDR3 is TGTGCCAGTTACACTTCTTGGGACACTGAAGCTTTCTTT.

This clone was counted a few times. V is TRBV7-9 and J is TRBJ2-2; TRBD1 agrees at 8 bases. Unmatched junction bases numbered 3, after V lost 5 bases and J lost 1 base. Germline lookup yields CDR1 SEHNR and CDR2 FQNEAQ (reference sequence). The CDR3 sequence is 15 residues long. The CDR3 bases are TGTGCCAGCAGCGATGGGACAGGGAACACCGGGGAGCTGTTTTTT. This gives the protein CASSDGTGNTGELFF.

CDR3 residues: CASSSAGPESANVLTF. CDR3 sequence (DNA): TGTGCCAGCAGTTCCGCAGGGCCGGAGTCAGCTAACGTCCTGACTTTC. The V and J genes are TRBV6-4 and TRBJ2-6; a weak D match, TRBD1 (5 bases). Germline values: CDR1 MRHNA, CDR2 SNTAGT. The CDR3 spans 16 residues. V was pared by 5 bases and J by 10 bases, with 21 bases between.

J is TRBJ2-1 and V is TRBV10-3; TRBD1 agrees at 7 bases. V lost 9 bases to trimming and J lost 9 bases; unmatched junction nucleotides: 11. In germline, CDR1 is ENHRY, CDR2 SYGVKD. The CDR3 covers 13 residues. CDR3 DNA sequence: TGTGCCATTAGCGAGGGGGCGTTTGGTGAGCAGTTCTTC. Translating gives CAISEGAFGEQFF.

This clone was seen once. The J gene is TRBJ2-5, the V gene TRBV15, with D perhaps matching TRBD2 (6 bases). Germline-derived CDR1 and CDR2 are LNHNV and YYDKDF (reference sequence). The CDR3 extends over 14 amino acids. The ends were cut back, 5 bases at V and 7 bases at J, with 17 bases in the middle. The CDR3 reads CATSAGFAKGTQYF. For the CDR3, the DNA is TGTGCCACCAGCGCGGGGTTCGCCAAGGGGACCCAGTACTTC.

This chain links TRBV7-9 with TRBJ2-2; 9 bases agree with TRBD1. J was trimmed by 7 bases and V by 7 bases; bases with no gene match: 13. Per germline, CDR1 SEHNR and CDR2 FQNEAQ (reference sequence). The length of the CDR3 is 16 residues. This CDR3 reads CASNKLRDRVIGELFF. CDR3 bases: TGTGCCAGCAACAAACTTCGGGACAGGGTTATCGGGGAGCTGTTTTTT. Drawing the rest from reference TRBV7-9 and TRBJ2-2, the complete variable domain is DTGVSQNPRHKITKRGQNVTFRCDPISEHNRLYWYRQTLGQGPEFLTYFQNEAQLEKSRLLSDRFSAERPKGSFSTLEIQRTEQGDSAMYLCASNKLRDRVIGELFFGEGSRLTVL.

The chain couples TRBV2 to TRBJ2-7; the D is unclear. Germline V CDR1 and CDR2: SNHLY, FYNNEI. V was cut by 1 base and J by 5 bases, with 9 bases left in between. The CDR3 covers 13 residues. Here the CDR3 reads CASSEEQADEQYF. The CDR3 coding sequence is TGTGCCAGCAGTGAAGAGCAGGCCGACGAGCAGTACTTC.

The V call is TRBV28, the J call TRBJ2-1; 16 positions agree with TRBD2. Losses at the gene ends were 7 bases for V and 8 bases for J; bases not matched to a gene: 8. The CDR3 is 16 residues long. Germline CDR1 reads MDHEN; CDR2 reads SYDVKM. The CDR3 region is CASKIPGTSGRDEQFF. The CDR3 nucleotides read TGTGCCAGCAAGATCCCCGGGACTAGCGGGAGGGATGAGCAGTTCTTC.

The gene calls are TRBV6-5 and TRBJ2-1; D might be TRBD1 (6 bases). V was cut by 0 bases and J by 3 bases, with 12 bases left in between. This CDR3 is built from 16 residues. Germline V lookup: CDR1 MNHEY, CDR2 SVGAGI. The CDR3 sequence is CASSYSSWTDYNEQFF. The DNA for the CDR3 is TGTGCCAGCAGTTACTCGTCTTGGACAGACTACAATGAGCAGTTCTTC.

The gene calls are TRBV5-1 and TRBJ2-5; D uncertain. Germline values: CDR1 SGHRS, CDR2 YFSETQ. V lost 5 bases and J 1 base, leaving 12 bases between the germline ends. The CDR3 has 14 amino acids. CDR3 sequence: CASRVVEFQETQYF. The DNA for the CDR3 is TGCGCCAGCAGGGTAGTTGAGTTCCAAGAGACCCAGTACTTC.

This chain connects TRBV6-5 to TRBJ1-6; possible D gene TRBD1, 6 bases. This CDR3 has 14 amino acids. CDR1 is MNHEY and CDR2 is SVGAGI in the germline V gene. V shed 2 bases and J shed 8 bases, with 10 bases lying between them. The DNA for the CDR3 is TGTGCCAGCAGTTACGTGGCAGGGGATTCACCCCTCCACTTT. Amino acid sequence: CASSYVAGDSPLHF.

The sample holds a few counts of this clone. The chain combines TRBV10-3 with TRBJ1-5, with 7 bases fitting TRBD1. Per the germline V gene, CDR1 is ENHRY and CDR2 is SYGVKD. CDR3 length equals 13 residues. The junction had 4 bases not matched to a gene; V was cut back by 6 bases and J by 5 bases. This CDR3 is CAIRDRLDQPQHF. CDR3 DNA sequence: TGTGCCATCAGGGACAGGTTGGATCAGCCCCAGCATTTT.

Turning to this clone: The sample contains more than one DNA sequence encoding this CDR3. The chain has TRBV6-5 and TRBJ1-5; D unresolved. Germline lookup yields CDR1 MNHEY and CDR2 SVGAGI. The CDR3 has 13 residues. Deletions cut 6 bases from V and 0 bases from J, with 6 bases between. For the CDR3, the DNA is TGTGCCAGCAGGCGGGATAGCAATCAGCCCCAGCATTTT. Translating it yields CASRRDSNQPQHF.

This chain joins TRBV6-1 and TRBJ2-5; D call uncertain. Germline V gene lookup returns CDR1 MNHNS and CDR2 SASEGT. CDR3 length: 15 amino acids. V lost 5 bases and J lost 2, with 15 bases in between. The CDR3 region is CASSSRAGLQETQYF. CDR3 bases: TGTGCCAGCAGTTCTCGGGCCGGTTTACAAGAGACCCAGTACTTC.

The gene calls are TRBV2 and TRBJ2-7; D assignment may be TRBD1 or TRBD2 (5 bases each). Germline V gene data show CDR1 as SNHLY and CDR2 as FYNNEI. Between the trimmed V and J ends, which lost 3 bases and 2 bases, there was a span of 14 bases. The CDR3 is 15 residues long. CDR3 region: CASSESWDPTYEQYF. The CDR3 DNA sequence: TGTGCCAGCAGTGAGAGTTGGGACCCCACCTACGAGCAGTACTTC.

The genes are TRBV6-5 and TRBJ2-7, with 7 bases fitting TRBD2. The CDR3 has 16 amino acids. CDR1 is MNHEY, CDR2 SVGAGI, per germline. The V and J ends lost 0 bases and 2 bases, in that order; junction bases with no gene match: 7. The CDR3 protein is CASSYSRASGTYEQYF. Here the CDR3 DNA reads TGTGCCAGCAGTTACTCGCGGGCTAGCGGAACCTACGAGCAGTACTTC.